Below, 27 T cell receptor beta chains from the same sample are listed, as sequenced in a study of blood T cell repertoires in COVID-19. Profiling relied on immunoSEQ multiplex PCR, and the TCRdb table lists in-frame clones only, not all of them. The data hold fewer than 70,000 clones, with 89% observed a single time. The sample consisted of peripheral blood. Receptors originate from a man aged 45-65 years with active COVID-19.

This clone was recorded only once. Here the CDR3 reads CASSLGGVVFYGYTF. In DNA, the CDR3 is TGTGCCAGCAGCTTGGGGGGGGTGGTTTTCTATGGCTACACCTTC. The chain links TRBV5-4 to TRBJ1-2, with a tentative D call TRBD1 (5 bases). V was shortened by 0 bases and J by 4 bases, with 13 bases between the two germline ends. CDR1 and CDR2 from the germline V gene are SGHNT and YYREEE (reference sequence). This CDR3 has 15 amino acids.

This CDR3 reads CASSPGQGFNYGYTF. The DNA for the CDR3 is TGTGCCAGTAGTCCCGGACAGGGCTTTAACTATGGCTACACCTTC. The chain uses TRBV19 and TRBJ1-2; the match to TRBD1 covers 8 bases. Germline V gene data show CDR1 as LNHDA and CDR2 as SQIVND (reference sequence). The CDR3 length is 15 residues. V trimming: 5 bases; J trimming: 1 base; junction bases outside the gene matches: 6.

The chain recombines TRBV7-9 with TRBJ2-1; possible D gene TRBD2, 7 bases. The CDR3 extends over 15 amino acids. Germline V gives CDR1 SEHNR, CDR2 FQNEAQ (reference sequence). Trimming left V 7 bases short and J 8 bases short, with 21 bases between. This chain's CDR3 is CASTLWGGLGDEQFF. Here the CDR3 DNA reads TGTGCCAGCACCCTATGGGGGGGCCTTGGGGATGAGCAGTTCTTC. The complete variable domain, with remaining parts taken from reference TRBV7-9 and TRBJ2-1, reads DTGVSQNPRHKITKRGQNVTFRCDPISEHNRLYWYRQTLGQGPEFLTYFQNEAQLEKSRLLSDRFSAERPKGSFSTLEIQRTEQGDSAMYLCASTLWGGLGDEQFFGPGTRLTVL.

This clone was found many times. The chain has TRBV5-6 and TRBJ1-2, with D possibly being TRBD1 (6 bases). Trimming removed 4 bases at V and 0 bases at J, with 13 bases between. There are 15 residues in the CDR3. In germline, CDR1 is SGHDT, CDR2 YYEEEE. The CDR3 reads CASSPWGRSNYGYTF. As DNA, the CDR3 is TGTGCCAGCAGCCCGTGGGGGCGGTCTAACTATGGCTACACCTTC. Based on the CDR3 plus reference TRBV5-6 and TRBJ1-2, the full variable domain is DAGVTQSPTHLIKTRGQQVTLRCSPKSGHDTVSWYQQALGQGPQFIFQYYEEEERQRGNFPDRFSGHQFPNYSSELNVNALLLGDSALYLCASSPWGRSNYGYTFGSGTRLTVV.

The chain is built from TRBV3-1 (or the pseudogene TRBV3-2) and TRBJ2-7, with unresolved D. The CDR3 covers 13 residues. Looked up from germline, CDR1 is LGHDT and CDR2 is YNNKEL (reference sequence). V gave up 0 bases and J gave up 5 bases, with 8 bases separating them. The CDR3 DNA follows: TGTGCCAGCAGCCAAGAGGTGAGAGACGAGCAGTACTTC. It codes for CASSQEVRDEQYF.

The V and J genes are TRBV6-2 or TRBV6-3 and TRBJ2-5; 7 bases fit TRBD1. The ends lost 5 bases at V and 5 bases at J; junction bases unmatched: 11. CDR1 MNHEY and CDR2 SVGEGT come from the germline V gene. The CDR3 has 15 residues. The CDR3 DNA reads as TGTGCCAGCAGTCTCGTTAGGGGGCGTCCCGAGACCCAGTACTTC. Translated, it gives CASSLVRGRPETQYF.

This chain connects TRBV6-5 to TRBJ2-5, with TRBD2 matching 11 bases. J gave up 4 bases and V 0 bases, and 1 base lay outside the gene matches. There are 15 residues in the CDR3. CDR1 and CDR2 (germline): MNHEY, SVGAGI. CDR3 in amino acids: CASSYSTSGGETQYF. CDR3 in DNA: TGTGCCAGCAGTTACTCTACTAGCGGGGGAGAGACCCAGTACTTC.

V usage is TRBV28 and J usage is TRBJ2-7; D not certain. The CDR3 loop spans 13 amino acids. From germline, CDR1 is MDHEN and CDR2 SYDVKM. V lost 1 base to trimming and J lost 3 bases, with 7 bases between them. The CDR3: CASSLSPLYEQYF. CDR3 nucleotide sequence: TGTGCCAGCAGTTTATCCCCCCTCTACGAGCAGTACTTC.

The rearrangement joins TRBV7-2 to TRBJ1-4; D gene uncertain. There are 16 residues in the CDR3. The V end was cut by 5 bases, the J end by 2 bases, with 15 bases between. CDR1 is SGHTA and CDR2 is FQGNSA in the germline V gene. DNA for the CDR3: TGTGCCAGCAGCCCGGGGAGGGAACGGACTAATGAAAAACTGTTTTTT. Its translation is CASSPGRERTNEKLFF.

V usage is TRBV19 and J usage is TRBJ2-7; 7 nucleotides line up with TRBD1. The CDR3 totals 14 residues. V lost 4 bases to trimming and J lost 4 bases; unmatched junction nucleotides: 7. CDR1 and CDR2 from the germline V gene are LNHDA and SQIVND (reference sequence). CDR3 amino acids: CASSTEGAAYEQYF. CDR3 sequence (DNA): TGTGCCAGTAGTACTGAGGGGGCTGCGTACGAGCAGTACTTC.

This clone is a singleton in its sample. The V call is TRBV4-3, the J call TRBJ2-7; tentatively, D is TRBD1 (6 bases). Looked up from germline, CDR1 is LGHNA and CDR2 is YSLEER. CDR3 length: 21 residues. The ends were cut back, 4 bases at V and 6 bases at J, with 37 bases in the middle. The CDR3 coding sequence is TGCGCCAGCAGCCCGGCACCCGTTATAAGGGCAGGGGATATTTTATCGGGCGAGCAGTACTTC. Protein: CASSPAPVIRAGDILSGEQYF.

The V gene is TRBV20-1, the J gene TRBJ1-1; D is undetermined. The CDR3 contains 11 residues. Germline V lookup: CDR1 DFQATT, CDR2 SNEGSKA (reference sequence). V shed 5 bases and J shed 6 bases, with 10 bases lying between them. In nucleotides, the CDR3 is TGCAGTGCTTACCCGGGTGCTGAAGCTTTCTTT. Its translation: CSAYPGAEAFF.

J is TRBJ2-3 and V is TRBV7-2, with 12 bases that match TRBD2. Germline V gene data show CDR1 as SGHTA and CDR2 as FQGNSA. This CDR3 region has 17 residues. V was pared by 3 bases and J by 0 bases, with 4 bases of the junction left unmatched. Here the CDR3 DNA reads TGTGCCAGCAGCTTCCTAGCGGGGGGGCCAAGCACAGATACGCAGTATTTT. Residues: CASSFLAGGPSTDTQYF.

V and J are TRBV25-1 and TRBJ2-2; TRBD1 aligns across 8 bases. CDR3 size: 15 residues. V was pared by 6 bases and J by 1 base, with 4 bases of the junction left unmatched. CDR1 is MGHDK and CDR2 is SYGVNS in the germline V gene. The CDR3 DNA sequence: TGTGCCAGCAGGGGCGACAGGGGGAACACCGGGGAGCTGTTTTTT. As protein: CASRGDRGNTGELFF.

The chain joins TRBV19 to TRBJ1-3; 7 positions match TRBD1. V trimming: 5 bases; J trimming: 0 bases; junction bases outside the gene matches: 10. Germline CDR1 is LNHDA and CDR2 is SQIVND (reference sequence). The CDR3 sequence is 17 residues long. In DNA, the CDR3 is TGTGCCAGTAGTCGACCGGGACAGCCGAGCTCTGGAAACACCATATATTTT. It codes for CASSRPGQPSSGNTIYF.

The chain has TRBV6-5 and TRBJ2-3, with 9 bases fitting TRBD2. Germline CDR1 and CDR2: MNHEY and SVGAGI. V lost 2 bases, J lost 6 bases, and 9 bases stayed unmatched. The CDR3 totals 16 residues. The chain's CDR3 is CASSYGGGGARDTQYF. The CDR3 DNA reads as TGTGCCAGCAGTTACGGCGGCGGGGGGGCCAGGGATACGCAGTATTTT.

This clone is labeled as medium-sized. The CDR3 DNA is TGTGCCAGCAGCTTATATGGGACAGGGGGCGGAAACACCATATATTTT. Translating it yields CASSLYGTGGGNTIYF. This chain uses TRBV7-9 with TRBJ1-3, with 12 bases lining up with TRBD1. J lost 4 bases, V lost 2 bases, and 3 bases had no gene match. The V gene's germline CDR1 is SEHNR and CDR2 FQNEAQ (reference sequence). There are 16 residues in the CDR3.

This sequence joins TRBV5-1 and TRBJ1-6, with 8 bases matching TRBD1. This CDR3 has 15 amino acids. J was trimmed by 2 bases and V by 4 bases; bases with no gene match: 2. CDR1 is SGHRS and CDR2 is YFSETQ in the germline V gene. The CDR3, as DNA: TGCGCCAGCAGCCCGACAGGGGCCTATAATTCACCCCTCCACTTT. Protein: CASSPTGAYNSPLHF.

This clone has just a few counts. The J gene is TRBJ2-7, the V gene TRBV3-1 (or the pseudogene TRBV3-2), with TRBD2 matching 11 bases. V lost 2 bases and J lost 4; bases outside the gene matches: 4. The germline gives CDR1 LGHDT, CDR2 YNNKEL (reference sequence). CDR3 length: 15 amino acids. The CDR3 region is CASSQTSGGGYEQYF. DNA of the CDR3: TGTGCCAGCAGCCAAACTAGCGGGGGAGGGTACGAGCAGTACTTC.

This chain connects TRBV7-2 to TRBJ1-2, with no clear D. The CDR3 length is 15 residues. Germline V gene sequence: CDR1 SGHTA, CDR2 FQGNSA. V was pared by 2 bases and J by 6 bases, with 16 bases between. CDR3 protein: CASSLIPRSYDGYTF. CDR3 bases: TGTGCCAGCAGCTTAATCCCTCGGTCATACGATGGCTACACCTTC.

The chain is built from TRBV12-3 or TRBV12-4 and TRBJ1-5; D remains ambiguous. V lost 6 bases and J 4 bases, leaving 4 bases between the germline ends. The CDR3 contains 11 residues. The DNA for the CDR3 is TGTGCCAGCAGCCGTAATCAGCCCCAGCATTTT. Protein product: CASSRNQPQHF.

The CDR3 coding sequence is TGTGCCAGCAGCCAAGAGGGCAGGGCTCTCTATGGCTACACCTTC. Residues: CASSQEGRALYGYTF. This chain links TRBV4-2 with TRBJ1-2; maybe TRBD1 (5 bases). CDR1 is LGHNA and CDR2 is YNFKEQ in the germline V gene. The CDR3 runs 15 residues. Trimming shortened V by 0 bases and J by 4 bases, and 12 bases separated the two germline ends.

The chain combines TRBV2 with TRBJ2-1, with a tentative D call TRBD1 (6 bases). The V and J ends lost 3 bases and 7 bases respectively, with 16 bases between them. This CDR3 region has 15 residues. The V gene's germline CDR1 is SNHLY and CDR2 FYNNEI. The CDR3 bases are TGTGCCAGCAGTGATGTTGGGGGCGCTATGAATGAGCAGTTCTTC. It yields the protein CASSDVGGAMNEQFF.

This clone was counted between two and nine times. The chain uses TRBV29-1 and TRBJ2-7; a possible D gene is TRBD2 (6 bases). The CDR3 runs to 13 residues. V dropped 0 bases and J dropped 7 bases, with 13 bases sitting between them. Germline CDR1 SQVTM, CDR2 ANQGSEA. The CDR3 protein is CSVEDGAGWEQYF. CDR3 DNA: TGCAGCGTTGAAGACGGTGCGGGGTGGGAGCAGTACTTC.

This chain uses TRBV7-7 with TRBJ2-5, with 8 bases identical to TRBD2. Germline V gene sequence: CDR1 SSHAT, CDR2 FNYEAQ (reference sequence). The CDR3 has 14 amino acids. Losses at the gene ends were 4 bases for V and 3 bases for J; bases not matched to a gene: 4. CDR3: CASSSRGGEETQYF. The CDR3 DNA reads TGTGCCAGCAGCTCTCGGGGGGGAGAAGAGACCCAGTACTTC.

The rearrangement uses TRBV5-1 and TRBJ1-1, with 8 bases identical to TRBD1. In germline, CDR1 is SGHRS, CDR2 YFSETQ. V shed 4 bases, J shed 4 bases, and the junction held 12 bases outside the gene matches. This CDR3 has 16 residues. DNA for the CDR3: TGCGCCAGCAGCCCGAACACAGGGGGACGGGCCACTGAAGCTTTCTTT. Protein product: CASSPNTGGRATEAFF.

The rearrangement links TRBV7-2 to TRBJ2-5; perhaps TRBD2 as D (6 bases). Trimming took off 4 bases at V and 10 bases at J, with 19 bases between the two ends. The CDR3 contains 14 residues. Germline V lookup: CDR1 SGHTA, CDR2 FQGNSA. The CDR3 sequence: CASSSPGTLMHQYF. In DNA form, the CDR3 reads TGTGCCAGCAGCTCTCCCGGGACTCTAATGCACCAGTACTTC.